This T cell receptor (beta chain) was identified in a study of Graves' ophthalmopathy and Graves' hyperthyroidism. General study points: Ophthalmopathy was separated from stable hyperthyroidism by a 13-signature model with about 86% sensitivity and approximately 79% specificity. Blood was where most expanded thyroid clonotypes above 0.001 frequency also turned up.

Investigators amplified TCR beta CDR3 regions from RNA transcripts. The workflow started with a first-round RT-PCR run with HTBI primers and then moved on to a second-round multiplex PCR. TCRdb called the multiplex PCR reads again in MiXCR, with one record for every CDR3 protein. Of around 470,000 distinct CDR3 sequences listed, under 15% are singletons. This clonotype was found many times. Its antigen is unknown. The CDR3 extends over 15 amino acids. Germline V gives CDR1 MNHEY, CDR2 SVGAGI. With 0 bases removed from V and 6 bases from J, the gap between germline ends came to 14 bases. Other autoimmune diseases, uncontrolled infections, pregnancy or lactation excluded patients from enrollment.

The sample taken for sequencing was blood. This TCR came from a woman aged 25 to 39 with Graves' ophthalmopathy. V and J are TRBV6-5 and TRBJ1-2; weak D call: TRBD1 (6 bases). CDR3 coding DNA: TGTGCCAGCAGTTACTCCGGGACACCCTTGGATGGCTACACCTTC. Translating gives CASSYSGTPLDGYTF.